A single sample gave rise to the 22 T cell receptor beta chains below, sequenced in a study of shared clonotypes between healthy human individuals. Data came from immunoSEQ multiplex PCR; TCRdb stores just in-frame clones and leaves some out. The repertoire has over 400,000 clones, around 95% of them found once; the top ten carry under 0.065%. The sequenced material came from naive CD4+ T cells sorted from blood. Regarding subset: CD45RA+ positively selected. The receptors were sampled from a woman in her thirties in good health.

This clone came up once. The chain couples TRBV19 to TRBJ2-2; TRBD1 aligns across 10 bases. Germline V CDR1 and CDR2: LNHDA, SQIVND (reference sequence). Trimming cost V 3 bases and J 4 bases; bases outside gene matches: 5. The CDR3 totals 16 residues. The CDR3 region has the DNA TGTGCCAGTAGTATTATCGGACAGGGGGGCACCGGGGAGCTGTTTTTT. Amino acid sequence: CASSIIGQGGTGELFF.

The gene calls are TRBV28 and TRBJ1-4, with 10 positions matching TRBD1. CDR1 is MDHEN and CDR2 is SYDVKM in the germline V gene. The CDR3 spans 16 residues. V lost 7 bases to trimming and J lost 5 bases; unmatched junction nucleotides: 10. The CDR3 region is CASNLRQGAFNEKLFF. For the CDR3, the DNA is TGTGCCAGCAATTTGAGACAGGGGGCTTTCAATGAAAAACTGTTTTTT.

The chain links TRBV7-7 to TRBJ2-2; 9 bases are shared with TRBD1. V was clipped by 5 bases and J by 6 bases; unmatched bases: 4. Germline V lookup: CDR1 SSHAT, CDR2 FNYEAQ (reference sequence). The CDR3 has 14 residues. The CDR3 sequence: CASSQGDRAGELFF. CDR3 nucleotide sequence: TGTGCCAGCAGCCAAGGGGACAGGGCCGGGGAGCTGTTTTTT.

CDR3 in amino acids: CASSLSGRVNQPQHF. CDR3 nucleotide sequence: TGTGCCAGCAGTTTATCGGGCAGGGTCAATCAGCCCCAGCATTTT. The genes are TRBV27 and TRBJ1-5, with a tentative D call TRBD1 (5 bases). V was shortened by 0 bases and J by 3 bases, with 9 bases between the two germline ends. The CDR3 consists of 15 residues. Germline V lookup: CDR1 MNHEY, CDR2 SMNVEV (reference sequence).

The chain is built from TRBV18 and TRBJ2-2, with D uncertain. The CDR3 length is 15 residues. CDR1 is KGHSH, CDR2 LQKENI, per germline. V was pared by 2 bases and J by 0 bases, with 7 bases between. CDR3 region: CASSPGSPNTGELFF. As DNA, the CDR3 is TGTGCCAGCTCACCAGGGTCACCGAACACCGGGGAGCTGTTTTTT.

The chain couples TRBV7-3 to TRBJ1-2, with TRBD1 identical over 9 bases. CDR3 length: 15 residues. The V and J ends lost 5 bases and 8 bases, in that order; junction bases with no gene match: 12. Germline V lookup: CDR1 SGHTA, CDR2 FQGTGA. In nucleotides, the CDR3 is TGTGCCAGCAGCCCCCGGACAGGGGCAATTGAAGGCTACACCTTC. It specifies CASSPRTGAIEGYTF. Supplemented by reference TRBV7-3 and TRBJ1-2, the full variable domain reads GAGVSQTPSNKVTEKGKYVELRCDPISGHTALYWYRQSLGQGPEFLIYFQGTGAADDSGLPNDRFFAVRPEGSVSTLKIQRTERGDSAVYLCASSPRTGAIEGYTFGSGTRLTVV.

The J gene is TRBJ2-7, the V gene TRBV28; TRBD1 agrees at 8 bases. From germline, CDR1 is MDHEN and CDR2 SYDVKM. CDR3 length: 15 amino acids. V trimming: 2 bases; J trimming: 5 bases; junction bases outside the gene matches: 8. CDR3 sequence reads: CASSLSQGAIDEQYF. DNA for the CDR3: TGTGCCAGCAGTTTAAGTCAGGGGGCAATAGACGAGCAGTACTTC.

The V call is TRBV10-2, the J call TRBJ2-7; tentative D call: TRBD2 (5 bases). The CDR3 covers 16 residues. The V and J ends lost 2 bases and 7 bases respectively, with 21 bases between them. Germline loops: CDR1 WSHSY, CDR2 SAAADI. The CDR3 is CASSEQEDSSPLEQYF. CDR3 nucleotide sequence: TGCGCCAGCAGTGAGCAGGAGGACTCCTCCCCCTTAGAGCAGTACTTC.

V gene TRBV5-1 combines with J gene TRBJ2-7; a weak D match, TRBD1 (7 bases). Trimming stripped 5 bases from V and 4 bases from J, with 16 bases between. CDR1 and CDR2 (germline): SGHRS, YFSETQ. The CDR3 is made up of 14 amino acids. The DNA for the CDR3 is TGCGCCAGCAGAGAGGAGGGGGCTAGGTACGAGCAGTACTTC. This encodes CASREEGARYEQYF. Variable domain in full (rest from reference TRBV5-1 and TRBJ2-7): KAGVTQTPRYLIKTRGQQVTLSCSPISGHRSVSWYQQTPGQGLQFLFEYFSETQRNKGNFPGRFSGRQFSNSRSEMNVSTLELGDSALYLCASREEGARYEQYFGPGTRLTVT.

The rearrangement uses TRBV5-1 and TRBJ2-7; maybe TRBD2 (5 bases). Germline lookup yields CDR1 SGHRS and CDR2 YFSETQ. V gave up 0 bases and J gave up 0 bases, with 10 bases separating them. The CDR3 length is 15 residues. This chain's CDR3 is CASSLDHSASYEQYF. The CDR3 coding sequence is TGCGCCAGCAGCTTGGATCATAGCGCCTCCTACGAGCAGTACTTC.

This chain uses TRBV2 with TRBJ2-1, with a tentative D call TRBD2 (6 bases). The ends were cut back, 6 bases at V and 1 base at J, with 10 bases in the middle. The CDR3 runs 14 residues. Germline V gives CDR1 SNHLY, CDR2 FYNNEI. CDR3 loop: CASRKGGSYNEQFF. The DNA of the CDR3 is TGTGCCAGCAGGAAGGGAGGTTCCTACAATGAGCAGTTCTTC.

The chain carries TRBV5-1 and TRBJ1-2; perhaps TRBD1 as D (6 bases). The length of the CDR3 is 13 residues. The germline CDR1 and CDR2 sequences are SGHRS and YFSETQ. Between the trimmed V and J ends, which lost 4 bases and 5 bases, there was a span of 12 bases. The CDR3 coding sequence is TGCGCCAGCAGCAGTCAGGGGTCTTATGGCTACACCTTC. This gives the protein CASSSQGSYGYTF.

CDR3 nucleotide sequence: TGCAGCGTTGAAGATCCAGGCCAGGGGGTTGTTTACGAGCAGTACTTC. This gives the protein CSVEDPGQGVVYEQYF. The chain uses TRBV29-1 and TRBJ2-7, with 7 bases identical to TRBD1. Germline loops: CDR1 SQVTM, CDR2 ANQGSEA. This CDR3 has 16 amino acids. The V gene end was trimmed by 0 bases and the J gene end by 4 bases; junction bases not matched to a gene: 12.

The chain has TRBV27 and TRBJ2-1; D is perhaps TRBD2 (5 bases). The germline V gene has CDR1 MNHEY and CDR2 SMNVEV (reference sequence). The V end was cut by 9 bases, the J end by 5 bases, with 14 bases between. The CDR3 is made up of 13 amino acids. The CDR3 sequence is CARTRILDNEQFF. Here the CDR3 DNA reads TGTGCCAGAACTCGGATACTAGACAATGAGCAGTTCTTC.

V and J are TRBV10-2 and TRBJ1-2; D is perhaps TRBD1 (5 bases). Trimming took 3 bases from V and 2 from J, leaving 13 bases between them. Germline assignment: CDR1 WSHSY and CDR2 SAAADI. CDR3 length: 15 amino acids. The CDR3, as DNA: TGCGCCAGCAGTGACACCCTGCACAGGAACTATGGCTACACCTTC. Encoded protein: CASSDTLHRNYGYTF.

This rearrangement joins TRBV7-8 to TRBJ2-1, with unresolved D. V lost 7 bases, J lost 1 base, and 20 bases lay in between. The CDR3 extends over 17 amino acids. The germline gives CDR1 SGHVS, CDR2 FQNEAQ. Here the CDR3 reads CASTTRMVTVSYNEQFF. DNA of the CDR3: TGTGCCAGCACTACAAGGATGGTGACGGTTTCCTACAATGAGCAGTTCTTC.

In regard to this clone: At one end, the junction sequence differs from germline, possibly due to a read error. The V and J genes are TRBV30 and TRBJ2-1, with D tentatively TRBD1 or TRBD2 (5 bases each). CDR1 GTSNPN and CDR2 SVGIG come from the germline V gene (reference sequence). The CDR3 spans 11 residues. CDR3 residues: CASGVGPDELF. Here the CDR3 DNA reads TGTGCCTCTGGAGTGGGACCGGACGAACTCTTC.

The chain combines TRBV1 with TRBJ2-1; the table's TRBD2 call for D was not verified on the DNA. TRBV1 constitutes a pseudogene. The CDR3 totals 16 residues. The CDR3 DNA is TGCACCAGCAGCCAATTTGGCGGCCTAACCTACAATGAGCAGTTCTTC. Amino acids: CTSSQFGGLTYNEQFF.

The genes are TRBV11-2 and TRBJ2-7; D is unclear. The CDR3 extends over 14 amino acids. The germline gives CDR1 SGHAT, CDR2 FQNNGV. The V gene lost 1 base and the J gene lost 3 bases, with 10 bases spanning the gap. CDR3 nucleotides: TGTGCCAGCAGCTTAGTAAGGCGTTTCTACGAGCAGTACTTC. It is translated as CASSLVRRFYEQYF.

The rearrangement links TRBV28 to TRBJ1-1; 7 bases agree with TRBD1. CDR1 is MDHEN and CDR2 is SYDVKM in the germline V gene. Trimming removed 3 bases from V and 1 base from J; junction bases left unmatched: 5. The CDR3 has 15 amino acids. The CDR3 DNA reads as TGTGCCAGCAGTTTCTCAGGGGGACCGAACACTGAAGCTTTCTTT. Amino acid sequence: CASSFSGGPNTEAFF.

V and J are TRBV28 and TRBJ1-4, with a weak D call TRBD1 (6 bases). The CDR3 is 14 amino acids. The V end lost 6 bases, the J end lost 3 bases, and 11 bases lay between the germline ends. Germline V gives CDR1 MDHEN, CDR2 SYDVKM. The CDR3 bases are TGTGCCAGCAGAACCGGACAGCCTAATGAAAAACTGTTTTTT. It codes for CASRTGQPNEKLFF.

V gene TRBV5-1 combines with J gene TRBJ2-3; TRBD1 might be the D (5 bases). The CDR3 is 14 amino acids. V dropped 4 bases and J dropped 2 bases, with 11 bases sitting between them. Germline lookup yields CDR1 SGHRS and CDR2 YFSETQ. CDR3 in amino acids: CASSKDSITDTQYF. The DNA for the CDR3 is TGCGCCAGCAGCAAAGACAGTATCACAGATACGCAGTATTTT.